The text below deals with one T cell receptor beta chain. Its antigen is currently unknown. This entry is derived from a study of immune cell composition in non-small cell lung cancer. Broader study findings: Approximately 79% of squamous and 30% to 40% of adenocarcinoma cases had tumour-associated clones >0.5%.

Profiling relied on immunoSEQ multiplex PCR, and the TCRdb table lists in-frame clones only, not all of them. In the table there are more than 1,500 clones, more than 65% of which are singletons. Germline loops: CDR1 MNHEY, CDR2 SVGAGI. The CDR3 runs 16 residues. Trimming took 3 bases from V and 3 from J, leaving 14 bases between them. The chain joins TRBV6-5 to TRBJ2-2; a possible D gene is TRBD1 (7 bases). Sequencing was performed on lung tumor tissue. The receptor comes from a human donor with non-small cell lung cancer. Here the CDR3 DNA reads TGTGCCAGCAGTTATTTGCAGGGGGGATACACCGGGGAGCTGTTTTTT. The encoded protein is CASSYLQGGYTGELFF.